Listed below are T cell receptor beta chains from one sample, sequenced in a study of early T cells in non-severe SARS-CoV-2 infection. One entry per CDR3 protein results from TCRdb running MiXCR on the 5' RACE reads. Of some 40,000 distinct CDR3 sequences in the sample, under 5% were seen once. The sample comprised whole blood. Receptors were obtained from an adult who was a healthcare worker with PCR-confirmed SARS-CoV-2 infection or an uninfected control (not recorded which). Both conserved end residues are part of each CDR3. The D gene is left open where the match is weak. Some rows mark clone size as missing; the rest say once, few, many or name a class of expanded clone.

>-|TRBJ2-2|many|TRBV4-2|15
TGTGCCAGCAGCCAAGAGAAGATCGTCACCGGGGAGCTGTTTTTT
CASSQEKIVTGELFF
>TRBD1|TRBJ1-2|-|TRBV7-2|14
TGTGCCAGCAGCTCAACCGGGACAGGGACCGGCTACACCTTC
CASSSTGTGTGYTF
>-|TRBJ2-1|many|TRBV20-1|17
TGCAGTGCTAGGGGGGGGCTTGAGGGAGCCTCCTACAATGAGCAGTTCTTC
CSARGGLEGASYNEQFF
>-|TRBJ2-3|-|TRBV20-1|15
TGCAGTGCTATTCCTTCGGTAGTCGTCACAGATACGCAGTATTTT
CSAIPSVVVTDTQYF
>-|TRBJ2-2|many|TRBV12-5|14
TGTGCTAGTGGCCCGAGTGGTCGGACCGGGGAGCTGTTTTTT
CASGPSGRTGELFF
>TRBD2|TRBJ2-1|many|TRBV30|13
TGTGCCTGGAGTCAGCGGGAGTGGGATGAGCAGTTCTTC
CAWSQREWDEQFF
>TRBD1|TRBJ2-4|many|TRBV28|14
TGTGCCAGCAGCAGCCAGGGGGCTTTAAACATTCAGTACTTC
CASSSQGALNIQYF
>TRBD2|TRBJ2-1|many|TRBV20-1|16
TGCAGTGCTAGATCCAAACTAGCGGGAGGTTCCACCTCACAGTTCTTC
CSARSKLAGGSTSQFF
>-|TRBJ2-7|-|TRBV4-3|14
TGCGCCAGCAGCCAAGGTCGAGGCTCCTACGAGCAGTACTTC
CASSQGRGSYEQYF
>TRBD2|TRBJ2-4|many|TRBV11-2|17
TGTGCCAGCAGCTTAGAACCAGCGGGGGTAGCCAAAAACATTCAGTACTTC
CASSLEPAGVAKNIQYF
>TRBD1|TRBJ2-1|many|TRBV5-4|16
TGTGCCAGCAGCTTGGCCACAGGGGCATCCTACAATGAGCAGTTCTTC
CASSLATGASYNEQFF
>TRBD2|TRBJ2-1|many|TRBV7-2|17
TGTGCCAGCAGCCTACGGTACATAGCGGGAGTAGGCAATGAGCAGTTCTTC
CASSLRYIAGVGNEQFF
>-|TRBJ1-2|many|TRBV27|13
TGTGCCAGCAGAAGGGGTCGCTTTTATGGCTACACCTTC
CASRRGRFYGYTF
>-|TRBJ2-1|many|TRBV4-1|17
TGCGCCAGCAGCCAATCTTCCCCGAGGTCCTCCTACAATGAGCAGTTCTTC
CASSQSSPRSSYNEQFF
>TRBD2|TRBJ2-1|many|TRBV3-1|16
TGTGCCAGCAGCCCAACGACGACTAGCGCTACAATGGGGCAGTTCTTC
CASSPTTTSATMGQFF
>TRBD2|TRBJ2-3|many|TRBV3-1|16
TGTGCCAGCAGCCACCGACTAGCGGGAGAAGGTGATACGCAGTATTTT
CASSHRLAGEGDTQYF
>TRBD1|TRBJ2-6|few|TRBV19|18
TGTGCCAGTAGTAGAGCCCGGGACAGAAGCTCTGGGGCCAACGTCCTGACTTTC
CASSRARDRSSGANVLTF
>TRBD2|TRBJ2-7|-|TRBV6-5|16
TGTGCCAGCAGCCCCGGACTAGCGACGAGCTCCTACGAGCAGTACTTC
CASSPGLATSSYEQYF
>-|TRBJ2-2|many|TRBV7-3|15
TGTGCCAGCAGTCCCGGGCCTCAGGGCCTGGGGGAGCTGTTTTTT
CASSPGPQGLGELFF
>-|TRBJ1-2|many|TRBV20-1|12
TGCAGTGCTAATCGGGGAGGTTATGGCTACACCTTC
CSANRGGYGYTF
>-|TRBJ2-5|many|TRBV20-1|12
TGCAGTGCTAGTTTTCACCAAGAGACCCAGTACTTC
CSASFHQETQYF
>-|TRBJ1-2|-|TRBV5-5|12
TGTGCCAGCAGCGTGGACAGCTATGGCTACACCTTC
CASSVDSYGYTF
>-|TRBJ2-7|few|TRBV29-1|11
TGCAGCGTTGAAGTGAACTACGAGCAGTACTTC
CSVEVNYEQYF
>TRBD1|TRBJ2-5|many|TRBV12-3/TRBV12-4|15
TGTGCCAGCAGTTTGTATACAGGGGGCCAAGAGACCCAGTACTTC
CASSLYTGGQETQYF
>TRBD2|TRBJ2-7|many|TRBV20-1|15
TGCAGTGCTAGTCTCAGGACTAGCGGGAAAGACGAGCAGTACTTC
CSASLRTSGKDEQYF
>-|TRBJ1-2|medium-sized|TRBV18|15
TGTGCCAGCTCACCACTCGCCACAGGCGACTATGGCTACACCTTC
CASSPLATGDYGYTF
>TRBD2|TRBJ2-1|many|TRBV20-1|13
TGCAGTGCTAGAGATCCTACGGGACTAGAAGAGTTCTTC
CSARDPTGLEEFF
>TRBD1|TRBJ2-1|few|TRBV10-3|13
TGTGCCATCAGTGAGAGACAGGGCAATGAGCAGTTCTTC
CAISERQGNEQFF
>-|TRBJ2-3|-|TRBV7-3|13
TGTGCCAGCAGCCCGGCTAGCACAGATACGCAGTATTTT
CASSPASTDTQYF
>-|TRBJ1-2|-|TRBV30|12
TGTGCCTGGAGTGTACGCAACTATGGCTACACCTTC
CAWSVRNYGYTF
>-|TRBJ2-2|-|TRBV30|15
TGTGCCTGGAGCTCCGGGGCTGCGATCACCGGGGAGCTGTTTTTT
CAWSSGAAITGELFF
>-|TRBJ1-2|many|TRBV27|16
TGTGCCAGCAGTCGCTTTTCGACAGGTGCTAACTATGGCTACACCTTC
CASSRFSTGANYGYTF
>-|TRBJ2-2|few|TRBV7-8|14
TGTGCCAGCAGCTTAACCCAGGTCACCGGGGAGCCGTTTTTT
CASSLTQVTGEPFF
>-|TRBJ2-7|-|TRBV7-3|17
TGTGCCAGCAGTTTACCCCGGCGATACAGGAGCTCCTACGAGCAGTACTTC
CASSLPRRYRSSYEQYF
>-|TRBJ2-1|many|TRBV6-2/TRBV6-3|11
TGTGCCAGCAGTACATCAAGGGGGCAGTTCTTC
CASSTSRGQFF
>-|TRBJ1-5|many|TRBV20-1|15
TGCAGTGCTAGACCAAGGACACTGTTTAATCAGCCCCAGCATTTT
CSARPRTLFNQPQHF
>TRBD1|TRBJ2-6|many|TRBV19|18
TGTGCCAGTAGTACCCGACAGGGGGGCCTCTCTGGGGCCAACGTCCTGACTTTC
CASSTRQGGLSGANVLTF
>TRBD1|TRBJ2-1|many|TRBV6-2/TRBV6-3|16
TGTGCCAGCAAATACGAGGACAGGAGCTCCTACAATGAGCAGTTCTTC
CASKYEDRSSYNEQFF
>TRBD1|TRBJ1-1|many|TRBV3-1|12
TGTGCCAGCTCGACAGGGTCCACTGAAGCTTTCTTT
CASSTGSTEAFF
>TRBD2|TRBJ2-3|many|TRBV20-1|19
TGCAGTGCTAGAGACTTATTGACTAGCGGGAGGTCTAGCACAGATACGCAGTATTTT
CSARDLLTSGRSSTDTQYF
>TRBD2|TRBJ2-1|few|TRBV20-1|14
TGCAGTGCTAGGTCAGCGGGAGAGTACAATGAGCAGTTCTTC
CSARSAGEYNEQFF
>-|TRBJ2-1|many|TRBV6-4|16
TGTGCCAGCAGTGACTCGGGACCCTATACCTACAATGAGCAGTTCTTC
CASSDSGPYTYNEQFF
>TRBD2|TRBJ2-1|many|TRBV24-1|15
TGTGCCACCAGGGCCCAGGGAAGCGGGGGTAATGAGCAGTTCTTC
CATRAQGSGGNEQFF
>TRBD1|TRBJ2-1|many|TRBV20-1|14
TGCAGTGCTGGAGGGGGACAGGGGAAGGACGAGCAGTTCTTC
CSAGGGQGKDEQFF
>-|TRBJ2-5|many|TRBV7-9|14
TGTGCCAGCAGCTTAAGTACCCCTCCAAAGACCCAGTACTTC
CASSLSTPPKTQYF
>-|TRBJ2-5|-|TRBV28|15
TGTGCCAACAGTTTGGGGACGGCACCCCAAGAGACCCAGTACTTC
CANSLGTAPQETQYF
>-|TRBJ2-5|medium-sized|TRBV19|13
TGTGCCAGTACTTTGCGACCGGGTGAGACCCAGTACTTC
CASTLRPGETQYF
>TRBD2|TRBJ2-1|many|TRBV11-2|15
TGTGCCAGCAGCGCCGGGACTAGCGGGGTTTATGAGCAGTTCTTC
CASSAGTSGVYEQFF
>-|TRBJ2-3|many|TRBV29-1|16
TGCAGCGTTGAAGGTCGGGGTAGTGGTAGGACAGATACGCAGTATTTT
CSVEGRGSGRTDTQYF
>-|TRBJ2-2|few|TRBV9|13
TGTGCCAGCAGCTCAAGGACGACCGGGGAGCTGTTTTTT
CASSSRTTGELFF
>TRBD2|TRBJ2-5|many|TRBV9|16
TGTGCCAGCAGCTACAGAGCGGGAGACGACCAAGAGACCCAGTACTTC
CASSYRAGDDQETQYF
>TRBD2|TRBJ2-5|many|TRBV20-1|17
TGCAGTGCTAGAGATCGACTAGCGGGCATGAGGGGAGAGACCCAGTACTTC
CSARDRLAGMRGETQYF
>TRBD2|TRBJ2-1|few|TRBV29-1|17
TGCAGCGTTGATCCACCGGGGACTAGCGGGGGGTTCGATGAGCAGTTCTTC
CSVDPPGTSGGFDEQFF
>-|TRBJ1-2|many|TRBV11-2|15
TGTGCCAGCAGCTTAGAGGGTGCTACCTTCTATGGCTACACCTTC
CASSLEGATFYGYTF
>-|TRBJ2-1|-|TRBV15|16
TGTGCCACCAGCAGAGATGTGGGCATGGGGTACAATGAGCAGTTCTTC
CATSRDVGMGYNEQFF
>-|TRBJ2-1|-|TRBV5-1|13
TGCGCCAGCAGCGGGAGTGGTTACAATGAGCAGTTCTTC
CASSGSGYNEQFF
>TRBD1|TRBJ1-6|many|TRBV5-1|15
TGCGCCAGCAGCTCCGGGACAGGGGAAAATTCACCCCTCCACTTT
CASSSGTGENSPLHF